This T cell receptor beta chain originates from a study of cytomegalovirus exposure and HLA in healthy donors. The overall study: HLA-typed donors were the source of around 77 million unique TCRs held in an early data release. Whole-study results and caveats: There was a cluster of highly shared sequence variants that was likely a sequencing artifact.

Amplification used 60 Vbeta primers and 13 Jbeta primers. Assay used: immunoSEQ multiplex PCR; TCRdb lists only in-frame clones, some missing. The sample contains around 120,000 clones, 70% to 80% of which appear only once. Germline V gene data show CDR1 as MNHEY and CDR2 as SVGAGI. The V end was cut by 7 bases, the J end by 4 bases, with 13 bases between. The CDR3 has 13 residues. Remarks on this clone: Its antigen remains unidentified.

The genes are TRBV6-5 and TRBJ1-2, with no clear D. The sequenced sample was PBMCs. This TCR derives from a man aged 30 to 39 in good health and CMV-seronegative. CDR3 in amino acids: CASTKEGGYGYTF. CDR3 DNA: TGTGCCAGCACCAAGGAGGGCGGCTATGGCTACACCTTC.